This T cell receptor beta chain derives from a study of radiotherapy plus CTLA-4 blockade in lung cancer (dated by TCRdb to 2017 to 2018). For context, the study as a whole: Objective responses occurred in 18% of enrolled patients, and less than 35% achieved disease control.

In this study, focal radiation therapy paired with CTLA-4 blockade (ipilimumab) was tested in patients who had chemo-refractory metastatic non-small-cell lung cancer. The paper as a whole reports these results and caveats: The strongest predictors of response, as reported, were early dynamic changes in blood T cell clones along with a rise in serum interferon-beta after radiation. After treatment with radiotherapy and ipilimumab, TCR clones that originated in tumors expanded in peripheral blood.

To prepare the library, the immunoSEQ multiplex PCR assay was applied. TCRdb took this table from immuneACCESS and kept in-frame rearrangements with V and J called. Such tables lack part of the clones; where checked against another copy, unresolved V genes explain under half of the gap, and the rest is unexplained. The sample table holds 45,000 to 55,000 clones, of which about 88% were seen once. Almost 8% of the sample belongs to the ten largest clones. On this clone: There is no known antigen for this receptor. No base-level quality is on record; no much larger clone is a single base apart.

Reading the germline V gene (reference sequence) gives CDR1 LNHDA and CDR2 SQIVND. The CDR3 contains 15 residues, cysteine and phenylalanine counted. Of all the DNA, just the CDR3 is kept, 45 bases in frame from base 1. Trimming removed 4 bases from V and 10 bases from J; the gene matches leave 13 bases unexplained. This receptor was obtained from a human donor with non-small cell lung cancer whose response to radiotherapy plus ipilimumab could not be evaluated. The rearranged segments are TRBV19 and TRBJ2-1, with 7 middle bases fitting TRBD2. The sequencing here drew on peripheral blood, taken from a patient treated with radiotherapy plus ipilimumab. The CDR3 amino acid sequence is: CASSTLAGFGNEQFF. The DNA sequence follows: TGTGCCAGTAGTACCTTAGCGGGTTTCGGTAACGAGCAGTTCTTC.